Here is one TCR beta chain with its context. The antigen it recognizes is unknown. No much larger clonotype is one base removed from it; base qualities were not supplied. TCRbeta CDR3 regions were amplified from genomic DNA by means of the immunoSEQ Assay, a bias-controlled multiplex PCR. The source study handled its data this way. The number of nucleated cells in each sample was estimated from the amplification of reference gene primers within the assay. Sequence reads were collapsed and filtered to measure the absolute abundance of every unique TCRbeta CDR3 rearrangement. For each sample, productive Simpson clonality was calculated by taking the square root of Simpson's diversity index across productive rearrangements. In its TCRdb copy, this immuneACCESS table keeps in-frame sequences only and misses some clones. Where compared with another copy, unresolved V genes explain less than half of these, and the others have no known cause. V, J and clone size are those of that table, while D and trimming were read from the DNA. The sample yields some 200,000 clones; about 80% were counted once. The top ten constitute less than 2.5% of the sample.

This entry comes from a study of blood T cell repertoires in COVID-19 (dated by TCRdb to the early 2020s). Study-level background: Collaborator samples came from the United States, Italy and Spain and covered acute and convalescent phases of COVID-19. The prospective study material was composed of cDNA or gDNA derived from T cells, B-cell-depleted T cells, or PBMCs. The dataset comprised deeply sampled blood TCRbeta repertoires from subjects exposed to, actively infected with, or recovered from COVID-19. The repertoires were released in a freely available public database meant as a resource for research on the immune response to SARS-CoV-2. Samples were obtained from the ongoing ImmuneRACE study (first 160 participants) and from some 1,300 subjects provided by 6 global collaborators. A de-identified subject ID, COVID-19 status, age in years and sex were almost always included in the sample metadata. Where HLA class I and class II types were available, the types were taken from metadata supplied by the sample provider, not from assay-based typing.

The research as a whole found: The amount of clinical and demographic metadata varied by source and participant and was provided uncurated.

Whole blood was collected in K2EDTA tubes by collaborating institutions according to the institutions' own protocols. For TCRbeta analysis, collaborator samples were shipped as frozen whole blood, as isolated PBMCs, or as DNA extracted from either sample type. Sequencing used peripheral blood. The source is a woman aged 55-75 years with acute or convalescent COVID-19.

CDR3 protein: CASSINSNVNSPLHF. The DNA sequence reads TGTGCCAGTAGTATTAACAGTAATGTTAATTCACCCCTCCACTTT. The chain is assembled from TRBV19 and TRBJ1-6; the D gene assignment is ambiguous. Trimming removed 3 bases from V and 6 bases from J, leaving 12 bases between the germline ends. The CDR3 measures 15 amino acids from cysteine to phenylalanine. The sequence is cut down to CDR3 DNA, 45 bases in frame from base 1. Reading the germline V gene (reference sequence) gives CDR1 LNHDA and CDR2 SQIVND.